This T cell receptor beta chain was captured in a study of blood T cell repertoires in COVID-19. Study-wide context: The cDNA or gDNA used as material had been derived from T cells, B-cell-depleted T cells, or PBMCs.

TCRdb's table, derived via immunoSEQ multiplex PCR, lists solely in-frame clones and lacks some. This sample has hundreds of thousands of clones; 70% to 90% occur once, and the top ten carry under 2.5%. CDR3 length equals 16 residues. V shed 7 bases, J shed 7 bases, and the junction held 16 bases outside the gene matches. The germline V gene encodes CDR1 SNHLY and CDR2 FYNNEI. The chain has TRBV2 and TRBJ1-3, with 7 bases matching TRBD1. The sequence derives from a man aged 25 to 45 who had recovered from COVID-19. Sequenced material: PBMCs or T cells enriched from blood (not recorded which). CDR3 DNA: TGTGCCAGCAATAACCGACGGGACAGATATTTGAACACCATATATTTT. Translation: CASNNRRDRYLNTIYF.